The 10 T cell receptor beta chains listed next were all sequenced from one sample in a study of persistence of HIV-infected CD4 T cells. This was the immunoSEQ version 4 assay in survey mode. Clones were read by immunoSEQ multiplex PCR, and TCRdb kept only the in-frame ones, dropping some. The top ten hold 3% of the sample, which has around 48,000 clones, about 80% seen once. Cells were stimulated with CMV-infected fibroblast lysates at 8 to 10 ug/mL. CD40L-negative CD69-negative CD45RO-high memory CD4+ T cells were sorted as populations depleted of antigen-responding cells. The antigens for these receptors are not known. Sequenced material: CD4+ T cells sorted from PBMCs after approximately 19-hour stimulation, taken from a patient who received antiretroviral therapy. These receptors all stem from an adult man with HIV who was CMV-seropositive.

The V gene is TRBV18, the J gene TRBJ2-3; D might be TRBD1 (6 bases). Germline CDR1 is KGHSH and CDR2 is LQKENI. V lost 4 bases and J lost 0, with 11 bases in between. There are 15 residues in the CDR3. The CDR3 reads CASSRYRASTDTQYF. The CDR3 nucleotides are TGTGCCAGCTCACGGTACAGGGCTAGCACAGATACGCAGTATTTT.

Written as DNA, the CDR3 is TGCGCCAGCAGGAGGGGCCTAGCGGGGGTCGCGAACACCGGGGAGCTGTTTTTT. Protein sequence: CASRRGLAGVANTGELFF. The rearrangement joins TRBV10-1 to TRBJ2-2; 10 bases line up with TRBD2. Germline V gene lookup returns CDR1 WNHNN and CDR2 SYGVQD (reference sequence). The CDR3 length is 18 residues. V was pared by 6 bases and J by 0 bases, with 10 bases of the junction left unmatched.

This clone was detected only once. The rearrangement joins TRBV29-1 to TRBJ1-1, with D perhaps TRBD1 (5 bases). The germline CDR1 and CDR2 sequences are SQVTM and ANQGSEA. The CDR3 length is 14 residues. Trimming removed 4 bases at V and 0 bases at J, with 12 bases between. The CDR3 nucleotides are TGCAGCGTTGGGGGGGGTGGAATGAACACTGAAGCTTTCTTT. Protein sequence: CSVGGGGMNTEAFF.

This clone has more than one count but fewer than ten. This rearrangement joins TRBV6-2 or TRBV6-3 to TRBJ2-1, with TRBD2 matching over 8 bases. The CDR3 sequence is 15 residues long. Germline loops: CDR1 MNHEY, CDR2 SVGEGT. The ends lost 2 bases at V and 10 bases at J; junction bases unmatched: 10. CDR3 loop: CASSYGLALGGEQFF. The CDR3 nucleotides read TGTGCCAGCAGTTACGGACTAGCATTAGGTGGGGAGCAGTTCTTC.

The rearrangement links TRBV7-8 to TRBJ1-1; D remains ambiguous. The germline CDR1 and CDR2 sequences are SGHVS and FQNEAQ. There are 15 residues in the CDR3. Trimming took 4 bases from V and 0 from J, leaving 12 bases between them. The CDR3 bases are TGTGCCAGCAGCTCCCTCGGTTGGGTGAACACTGAAGCTTTCTTT. Protein sequence: CASSSLGWVNTEAFF.

The V gene is TRBV6-6, the J gene TRBJ1-5, with a tentative D call TRBD1 (6 bases). V lost 4 bases, J lost 11 bases, and 18 bases lay in between. Germline V gene sequence: CDR1 MNHNY, CDR2 SVGAGI (reference sequence). CDR3 length: 14 amino acids. The CDR3 region has the DNA TGTGCCAGCAGTTTTAGGGACATCGTATCAGCCCAGCATTTT. As protein: CASSFRDIVSAQHF.

This chain uses TRBV15 with TRBJ1-5; 7 positions match TRBD1. Germline CDR1 LNHNV, CDR2 YYDKDF (reference sequence). V dropped 5 bases and J dropped 4; count of bases not matched to a gene: 17. This CDR3 has 18 residues. CDR3 sequence reads: CATSLQRGGQRHNQPQHF. CDR3 sequence (DNA): TGTGCCACCAGCTTGCAACGCGGGGGACAGCGCCATAATCAGCCCCAGCATTTT.

The chain couples TRBV4-3 to TRBJ1-3, with D perhaps matching TRBD1 (5 bases). Deletions cut 3 bases from V and 0 bases from J, with 6 bases between. In germline, CDR1 is LGHNA, CDR2 YSLEER. This CDR3 has 14 amino acids. The chain's CDR3 is CASSQGTSGNTIYF. CDR3 bases: TGCGCCAGCAGCCAGGGGACCTCTGGAAACACCATATATTTT.

This clone was counted once. V gene TRBV7-2 combines with J gene TRBJ2-7, with D perhaps TRBD1 (6 bases). The CDR3 sequence is 13 residues long. Germline lookup yields CDR1 SGHTA and CDR2 FQGNSA. Trimming left V 5 bases short and J 3 bases short, with 11 bases between. CDR3 protein: CASSTGQYYEQYF. In nucleotides, the CDR3 is TGTGCCAGCAGCACTGGACAGTACTACGAGCAGTACTTC.

The chain links TRBV3-1 (or the pseudogene TRBV3-2) to TRBJ1-2, with 7 bases that match TRBD1. Germline lookup yields CDR1 LGHDT and CDR2 YNNKEL (reference sequence). With 3 bases clipped from V and 7 bases from J, the junction kept 14 bases outside the gene matches. The CDR3 totals 16 residues. CDR3 residues: CASSHTDRALNVGYTF. The CDR3 DNA follows: TGTGCCAGCAGCCATACTGACAGGGCTCTTAACGTTGGCTACACCTTC.